This entry describes one T cell receptor beta chain. In the source study's methods: Nucleated cell counts were estimated from reference gene primer amplification. Repertoires were generated with immunoSEQ multiplex PCR, while TCRdb's copy carries only in-frame clones and drops some. That table gives V, J and clone size, and the DNA gave D and trimming. This sample carries roughly 150,000 clones, about 80% of them seen once, and the ten largest clones take roughly a tenth. The sample belongs to a study of blood T cell repertoires in COVID-19. Study-level background: Samples taken during acute and convalescent COVID-19 were collected in the United States, Italy and Spain. In each case, the material was cDNA or gDNA derived from T cells, B-cell-depleted T cells, or PBMCs.

The sequence was obtained from a man in his sixties or seventies with active or convalescent COVID-19. The specimen sequenced was peripheral blood.

CDR3 in DNA: TGTGCCAGCAGCCGGACAGGGGAGACCCAGTACTTC. The encoded protein is CASSRTGETQYF. The chain links TRBV3-1 (or the pseudogene TRBV3-2) to TRBJ2-5; 8 positions match TRBD1. Germline V gene data show CDR1 as LGHDT and CDR2 as YNNKEL (reference sequence). CDR3 length: 12 residues. V was clipped by 4 bases and J by 5 bases; unmatched bases: 0.